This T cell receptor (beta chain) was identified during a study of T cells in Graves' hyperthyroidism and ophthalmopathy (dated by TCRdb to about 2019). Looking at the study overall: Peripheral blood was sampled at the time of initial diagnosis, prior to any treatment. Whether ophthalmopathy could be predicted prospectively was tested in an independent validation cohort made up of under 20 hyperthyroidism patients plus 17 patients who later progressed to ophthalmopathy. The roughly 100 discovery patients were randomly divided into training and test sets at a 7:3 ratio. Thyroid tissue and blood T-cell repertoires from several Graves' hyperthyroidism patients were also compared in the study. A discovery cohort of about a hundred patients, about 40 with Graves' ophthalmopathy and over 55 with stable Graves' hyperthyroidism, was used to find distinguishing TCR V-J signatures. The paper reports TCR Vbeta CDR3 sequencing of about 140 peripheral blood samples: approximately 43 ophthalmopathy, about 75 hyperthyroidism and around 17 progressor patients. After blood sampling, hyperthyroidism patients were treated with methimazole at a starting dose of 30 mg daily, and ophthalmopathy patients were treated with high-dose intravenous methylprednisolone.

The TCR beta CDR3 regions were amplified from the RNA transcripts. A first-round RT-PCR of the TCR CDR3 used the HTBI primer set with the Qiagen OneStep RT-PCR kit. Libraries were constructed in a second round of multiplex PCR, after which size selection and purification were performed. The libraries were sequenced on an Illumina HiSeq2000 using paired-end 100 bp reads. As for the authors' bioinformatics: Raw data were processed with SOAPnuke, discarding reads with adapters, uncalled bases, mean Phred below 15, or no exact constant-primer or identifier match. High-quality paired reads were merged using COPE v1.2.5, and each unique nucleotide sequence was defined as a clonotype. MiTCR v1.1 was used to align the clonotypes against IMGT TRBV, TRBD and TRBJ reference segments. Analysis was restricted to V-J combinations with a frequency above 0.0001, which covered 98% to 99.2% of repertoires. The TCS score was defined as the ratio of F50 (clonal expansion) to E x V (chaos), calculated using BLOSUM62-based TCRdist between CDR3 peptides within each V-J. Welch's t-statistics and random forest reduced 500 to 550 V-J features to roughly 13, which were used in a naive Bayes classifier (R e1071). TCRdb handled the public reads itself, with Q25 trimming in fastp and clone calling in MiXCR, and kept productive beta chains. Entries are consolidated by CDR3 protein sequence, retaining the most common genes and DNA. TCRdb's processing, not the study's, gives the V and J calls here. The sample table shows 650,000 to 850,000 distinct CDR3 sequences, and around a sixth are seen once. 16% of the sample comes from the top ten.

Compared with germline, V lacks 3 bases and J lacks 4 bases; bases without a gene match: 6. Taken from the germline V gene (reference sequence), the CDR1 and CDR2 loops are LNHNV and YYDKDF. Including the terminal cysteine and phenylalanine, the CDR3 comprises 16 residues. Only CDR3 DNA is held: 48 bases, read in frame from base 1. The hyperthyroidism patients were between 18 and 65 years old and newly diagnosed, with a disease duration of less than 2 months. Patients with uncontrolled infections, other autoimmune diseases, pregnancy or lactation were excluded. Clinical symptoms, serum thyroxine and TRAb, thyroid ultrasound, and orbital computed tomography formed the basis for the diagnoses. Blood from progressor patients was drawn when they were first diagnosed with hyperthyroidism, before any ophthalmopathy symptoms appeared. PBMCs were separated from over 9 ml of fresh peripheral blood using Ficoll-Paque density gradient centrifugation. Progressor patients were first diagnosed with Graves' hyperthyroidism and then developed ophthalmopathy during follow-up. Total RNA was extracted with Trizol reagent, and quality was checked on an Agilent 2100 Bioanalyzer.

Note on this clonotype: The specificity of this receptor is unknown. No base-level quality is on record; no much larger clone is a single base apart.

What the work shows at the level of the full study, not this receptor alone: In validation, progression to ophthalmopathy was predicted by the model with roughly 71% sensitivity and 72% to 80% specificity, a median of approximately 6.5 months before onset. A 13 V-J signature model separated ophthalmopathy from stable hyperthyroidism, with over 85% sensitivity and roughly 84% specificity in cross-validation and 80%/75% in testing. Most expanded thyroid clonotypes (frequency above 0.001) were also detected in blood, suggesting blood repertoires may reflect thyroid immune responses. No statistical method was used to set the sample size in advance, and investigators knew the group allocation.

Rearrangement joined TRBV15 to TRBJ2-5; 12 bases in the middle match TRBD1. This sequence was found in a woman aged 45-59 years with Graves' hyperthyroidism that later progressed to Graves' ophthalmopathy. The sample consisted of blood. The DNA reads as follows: TGTGCCACCAGCAGCCCCGGGACAGGGGGCCTAGAGACCCAGTACTTC. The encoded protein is CATSSPGTGGLETQYF.